The rows below give T cell receptor beta chains drawn from one sample of a study of shared clonotypes between healthy human individuals. The repertoire was sequenced with immunoSEQ multiplex PCR; TCRdb's copy has only in-frame clones and lacks some. The sample has around 1,100,000 clones; approximately 80% are singletons. The sequenced sample consisted of memory CD4+ T cells from PBMCs. The receptors were gathered from a man aged 18 to 35 in good health. Some clones in this sample may be carry-over from other donors' samples. Both conserved end residues are part of each CDR3. Fields, in order: V gene, J gene, CDR3 protein.

TRBV14	TRBJ1-2	CASSQEVGSAVGYTF
TRBV7-9	TRBJ2-1	CASLETGREGEQFF
TRBV28	TRBJ2-7	CASSLGDSGSGYEQYF
TRBV7-9	TRBJ2-1	CASSTQGYEQFF
TRBV6-6	TRBJ1-4	CASSPQQGFTEKLFF
TRBV10-3	TRBJ1-2	CASSDLGYGYTF
TRBV7-6	TRBJ2-1	CASSFSSENAYNEQFF
TRBV5-5	TRBJ2-4	CASSLTRSGTGIKQYF
TRBV15	TRBJ2-2	CATSKASTGELFF
TRBV13	TRBJ2-7	CASSFDRLEHEQYF
TRBV15	TRBJ2-3	CATSRRSLAGSDTQYF
TRBV2	TRBJ1-5	CASSDSLLRNQPQHF
TRBV7-6	TRBJ2-2	CASSFDRDTGELFF
TRBV18	TRBJ2-7	CASSPRNRDEQYF
TRBV25-1	TRBJ1-2	CASSEWQGGNYGYTF
TRBV23-1	TRBJ1-1	CASSQSGHMNTEAFF
TRBV30	TRBJ1-1	CAWSRDRASEMTF
TRBV5-4	TRBJ2-3	CASKPGLEDTQYF
TRBV19	TRBJ2-6	CASSREQGTGANILTF
TRBV7-2	TRBJ2-2	CASSFNRGTGELFF
TRBV28	TRBJ1-2	CASSFGGARNYGYTF